This TCR beta chain was sequenced for a study of metastatic and nonmetastatic thyroid tumors. At the level of the study: Repertoire comparison spanned blood and tumor or nodule tissue of malignant and benign thyroid patients.

The germline gives CDR1 MNHEY, CDR2 SMNVEV (reference sequence). CDR3 length: 13 residues. The V end was cut by 0 bases, the J end by 4 bases, with 6 bases between. TCRdb re-clonotyped the PCR reads via MiXCR. The repertoire has fewer than 40,000 clones, around 25% of them found once; the top ten carry less than 9.5%. Points from the study as a whole: Malignant thyroid tumors reportedly exceeded benign nodules significantly in TCR beta diversity, with the difference appearing in blood and tumor.

Among the patients, none had received any treatment before thyroid surgery. As to this clone: Its antigen is as yet unknown.

This rearrangement joins TRBV27 to TRBJ1-2; no reliable D call. The sequence derives from a female donor with papillary thyroid cancer or a benign thyroid nodule (not recorded which). Some clones in this sample may be carry-over from other donors' samples. The sample comprised blood. CDR3 coding DNA: TGTGCCAGCAGTTTATCAGCCAGCTATGGCTACACCTTC. Translated: CASSLSASYGYTF.